This T cell receptor (beta chain) was captured by sequencing in a study of cytomegalovirus exposure and HLA in healthy donors. V gave up 3 bases and J gave up 2 bases, with 10 bases separating them. Germline CDR1 reads GTSNPN; CDR2 reads SVGIG (reference sequence). The CDR3 loop spans 13 amino acids. PCR was performed using 60 Vbeta and 13 Jbeta primers. Sequenced by immunoSEQ multiplex PCR; TCRdb stores in-frame clones only, minus some. The top ten clones hold more than 20% of a sample with approximately 82,000 clones, roughly 9.1% of them seen once. V and J are TRBV30 and TRBJ1-1, with TRBD1 as a possible D gene (5 bases). This receptor was taken from a man aged 60 to 69 in good health and CMV-seropositive. Sequenced material: PBMCs. CDR3 bases: TGTGCCTGGAGAAGACAGTTAAACACTGAAGCTTTCTTT. It encodes CAWRRQLNTEAFF.